This T cell receptor (beta chain) was captured by sequencing in a study of T cell responses to AZD1222 COVID-19 vaccine. Study-wide context: Pooling covered second doses at about 4 or about 12 weeks. Notes on the study in general: In a largely white British group with more females than males, clonal diversity was possibly underestimated.

To note about this clone: Its specificity is unknown.

Germline assignment: CDR1 SEHNR and CDR2 FQNEAQ (reference sequence). V lost 2 bases and J 4 bases, leaving 18 bases between the germline ends. This CDR3 contains 17 residues. Produced via immunoSEQ multiplex PCR; TCRdb's table is partial and in-frame only. The profile shows approximately 90,000 clones, 80% to 90% of them singletons. V is TRBV7-9 and J is TRBJ1-5; maybe TRBD1 (5 bases). The source material was peripheral blood, sampled on day 0 of AZD1222 vaccination. The sequence was collected from an adult in good health. CDR3 nucleotides: TGTGCCAGCAGCTTAAGTTCCGGGGGAGGAAGAAATCAGCCCCAGCATTTT. Protein sequence: CASSLSSGGGRNQPQHF.